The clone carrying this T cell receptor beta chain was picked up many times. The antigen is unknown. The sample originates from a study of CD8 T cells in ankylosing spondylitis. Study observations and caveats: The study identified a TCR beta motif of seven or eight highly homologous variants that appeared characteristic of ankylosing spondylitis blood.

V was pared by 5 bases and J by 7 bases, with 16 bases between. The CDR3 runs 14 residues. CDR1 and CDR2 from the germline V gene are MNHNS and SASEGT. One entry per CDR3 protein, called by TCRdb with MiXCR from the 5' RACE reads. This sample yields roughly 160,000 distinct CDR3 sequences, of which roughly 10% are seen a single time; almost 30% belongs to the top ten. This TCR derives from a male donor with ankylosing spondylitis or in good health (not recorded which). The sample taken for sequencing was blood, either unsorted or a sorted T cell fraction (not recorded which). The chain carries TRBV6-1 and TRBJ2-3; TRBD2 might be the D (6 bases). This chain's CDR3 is CASSLEGPLHTQYF. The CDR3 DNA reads TGTGCCAGCAGTCTGGAGGGCCCTCTTCATACGCAGTATTTT.